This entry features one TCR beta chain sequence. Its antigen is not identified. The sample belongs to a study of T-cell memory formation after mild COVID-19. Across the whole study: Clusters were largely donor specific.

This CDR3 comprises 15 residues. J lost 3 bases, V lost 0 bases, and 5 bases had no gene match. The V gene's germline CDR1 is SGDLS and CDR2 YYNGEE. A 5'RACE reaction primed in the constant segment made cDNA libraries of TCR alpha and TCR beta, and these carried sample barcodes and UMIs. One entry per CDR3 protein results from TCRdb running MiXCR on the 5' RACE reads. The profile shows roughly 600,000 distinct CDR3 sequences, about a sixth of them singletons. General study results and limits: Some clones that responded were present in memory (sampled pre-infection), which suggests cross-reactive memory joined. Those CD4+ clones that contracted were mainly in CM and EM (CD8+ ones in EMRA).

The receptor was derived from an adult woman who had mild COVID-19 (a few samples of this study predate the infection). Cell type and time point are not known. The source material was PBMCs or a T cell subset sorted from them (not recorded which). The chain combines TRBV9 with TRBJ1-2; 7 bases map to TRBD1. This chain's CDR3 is CASSVVSQGDYGYTF. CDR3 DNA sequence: TGTGCCAGCAGCGTAGTTAGCCAGGGGGACTATGGCTACACCTTC. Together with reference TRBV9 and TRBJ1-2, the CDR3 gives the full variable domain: DSGVTQTPKHLITATGQRVTLRCSPRSGDLSVYWYQQSLDQGLQFLIQYYNGEERAKGNILERFSAQQFPDLHSELNLSSLELGDSALYFCASSVVSQGDYGYTFGSGTRLTVV.